This TCR beta chain was sequenced for a study of CD8+ T cells in alopecia areata. The overall study: A 6-month off-drug phase came after tofacitinib, which had lasted 6 to 18 months. Findings and limits, study-wide: Amid tofacitinib therapy, many expanded lesional clones stayed present in scalp and blood. On tofacitinib, scalp clonality and expanded CD8+ clones among top 100 fell significantly.

Investigators isolated RNA and reverse transcribed it into cDNA to act as the sequencing template. Profiling relied on immunoSEQ multiplex PCR, and the TCRdb table lists in-frame clones only, not all of them. This repertoire shows 130,000 or so clones, more than 85% found once; its top ten account for over 10%. As to treatment: oral pan-JAK inhibitor, 5-10 mg twice daily. Per the germline V gene, CDR1 is PRHDT and CDR2 is FYEKMQ (reference sequence). This CDR3 region has 14 residues. Trimming pared 6 bases from V and 0 bases from J, leaving 12 bases between. Of note for this clone: Its specificity is not known.

V gene TRBV13 combines with J gene TRBJ2-7; maybe TRBD2 (6 bases). This clonotype was obtained from a human donor with alopecia areata. The starting material was CD8+ T cells sorted from blood, obtained at week 4, from a patient treated with tofacitinib. DNA of the CDR3: TGTGCCAGCAGTTTTAGCGGAAGCTCCTACGAGCAGTACTTC. Encoded protein: CASSFSGSSYEQYF. Full variable domain (outside the CDR3, taken from reference TRBV13 and TRBJ2-7): AAGVIQSPRHLIKEKRETATLKCYPIPRHDTVYWYQQGPGQDPQFLISFYEKMQSDKGSIPDRFSAQQFSDYHSELNMSSLELGDSALYFCASSFSGSSYEQYFGPGTRLTVT.